Sequencing of this T cell receptor beta chain was carried out in a study of blood T cell repertoires in COVID-19 (dated by TCRdb to the early 2020s). In terms of the full investigation: Samples from collaborators originated in the United States, Italy and Spain and spanned both the acute and convalescent phases of COVID-19. The prospective study material was composed of cDNA or gDNA derived from T cells, B-cell-depleted T cells, or PBMCs. Subjects who had been exposed to COVID-19, were actively infected with it, or had recovered from it provided the deeply sampled blood TCRbeta repertoires that made up the dataset. A freely available public database, intended as a resource for researchers studying the immune response to SARS-CoV-2, is where the repertoires were released. Samples were obtained from the ongoing ImmuneRACE study (first 160 participants) and from approximately 1,200 subjects provided by 6 global collaborators. The sample metadata nearly always contained a de-identified subject ID, COVID-19 status, age in years and sex. Where HLA class I and class II types were available, the types were taken from metadata supplied by the sample provider, not from assay-based typing.

As concerns this clone: No antigen is known for it. No much larger clone is present one base from it, and per-base qualities are unavailable.

What the authors observed across the whole study: The amount of clinical and demographic metadata varied by source and participant and was provided uncurated.

Collaborating institutions collected whole blood in K2EDTA tubes following their own protocols. For TCRbeta analysis, collaborators shipped samples as frozen whole blood, isolated PBMCs, or DNA extracted from either of those sample types. TCRbeta CDR3 regions were amplified from genomic DNA by means of the immunoSEQ Assay, a bias-controlled multiplex PCR. On the study's bioinformatics: Within the assay, amplification of reference gene primers was used to estimate how many nucleated cells each sample contained. To quantify the absolute abundance of each unique TCRbeta CDR3 rearrangement, sequence reads were collapsed and filtered. For each sample, productive Simpson clonality was calculated as the square root of Simpson's diversity index across productive rearrangements. This is the immuneACCESS table as TCRdb keeps it, with only in-frame sequences that have V and J called. A part of the clones is gone; compared with another copy, unresolved V genes explain less than half, and the rest is unexplained. V and J calls and clone size are those listed in that table; D and trimming were worked out from the DNA. The sample table contains about 110,000 clones; only one count was recorded for 84% of them. In total, the top ten clones hold 5.5% to 8.5% of the sample.

The TCR originated in a woman aged 50 to 65 with acute or convalescent COVID-19. The sample comprised peripheral blood.

Here is the DNA: TGCGCCAGCAGACCGACAGCTGCCTCCTCTGGGGCCAACGTCCTGACTTTC. Its protein is CASRPTAASSGANVLTF. Recombination connected TRBV5-1 to TRBJ2-6; the best D guess is TRBD1, with 5 bases matching. CDR1 and CDR2 were assigned from the germline V gene as SGHRS and YFSETQ. Taken from cysteine to phenylalanine, the CDR3 has 17 residues. Only CDR3 DNA is held: 51 bases, read in frame from base 1. Deletion took 5 bases off V and 0 bases off J, with a span of 15 bases between the germline ends.